This TCR beta chain came from a study of graft-versus-host responses after intestinal transplantation. Study in general: All of the recipients had induction that used anti-thymocyte globulin, then tacrolimus and steroids for approximately 3 years.

The repertoire was sequenced with immunoSEQ multiplex PCR; TCRdb's copy has only in-frame clones and lacks some. The sample shows about 97,000 clones, around 90% of them seen only once. CDR3 length: 13 amino acids. Germline CDR1 reads SGHRS; CDR2 reads YFSETQ. Unmatched junction bases numbered 6, after V lost 7 bases and J lost 2 bases. Sample: PBMCs, taken about 450 days after intestinal transplant. This TCR was recovered from a human patient who received an intestinal transplant, so some T cells may come from the graft donor. This chain connects TRBV5-1 to TRBJ2-7, with 7 positions matching TRBD1. CDR3 DNA: TGCGCCAGCCGAAGGGACAGACCCTACGAGCAGTACTTC. Its protein is CASRRDRPYEQYF.